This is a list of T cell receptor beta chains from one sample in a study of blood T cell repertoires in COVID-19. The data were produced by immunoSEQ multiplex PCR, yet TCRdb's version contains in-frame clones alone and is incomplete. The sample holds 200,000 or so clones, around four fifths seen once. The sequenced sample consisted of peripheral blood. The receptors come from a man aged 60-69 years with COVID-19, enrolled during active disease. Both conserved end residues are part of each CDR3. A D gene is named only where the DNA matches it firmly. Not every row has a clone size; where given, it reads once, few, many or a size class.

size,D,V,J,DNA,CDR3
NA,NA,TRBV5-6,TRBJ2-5,TGTGCCAGCAGCTCTGAGACTAGATCGCAGACCCAGTACTTC,CASSSETRSQTQYF
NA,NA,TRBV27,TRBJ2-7,TGTGCCAGCAGTTTTCTATCTTCCTACGAGCAGTACTTC,CASSFLSSYEQYF
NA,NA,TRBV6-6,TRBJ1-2,TGTGCCAGCAGTACACCAATCGACTATGGCTACACCTTC,CASSTPIDYGYTF
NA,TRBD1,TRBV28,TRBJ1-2,TGTGCCAGCAGTCCACCGACAGGGGGCTACACCTTC,CASSPPTGGYTF
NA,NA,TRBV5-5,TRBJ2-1,TGTGCCAGCAGCCTCATAGCGGTCCTTTCCTACAATGAGCAGTTCTTC,CASSLIAVLSYNEQFF
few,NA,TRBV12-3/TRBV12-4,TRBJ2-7,TGTGCCAGCAGTTTAAGAGAGAGGGACGAGCAGTACTTC,CASSLRERDEQYF
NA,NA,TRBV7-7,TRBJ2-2,TGTGCTACCACCAGGGGAAACACCGGGGAGCTGTTTTTT,CATTRGNTGELFF
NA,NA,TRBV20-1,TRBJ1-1,TGCAGTGCTAGAGATCGGGGTCGAGCTTTCTTT,CSARDRGRAFF
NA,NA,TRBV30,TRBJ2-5,TGTGCCTGGAGACGCTCAGCGGAGACCCAGTACTTC,CAWRRSAETQYF
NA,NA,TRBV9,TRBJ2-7,TGTGCCAGCAGCGGGGGCGGATCCTACGAGCAGTACTTC,CASSGGGSYEQYF
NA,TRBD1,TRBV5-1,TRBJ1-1,TGCGCCAGCAGCCCTACGGACAGGGGGAACACTGAAGCTTTCTTT,CASSPTDRGNTEAFF
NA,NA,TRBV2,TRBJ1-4,TGTGCCAGCAGCGCAGCGGGGGCGCGTGAAAAACTGTTTTTT,CASSAAGAREKLFF
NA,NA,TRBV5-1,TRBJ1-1,TGCGCCAGCAGCTCGACAGGCGAGGCCTACACTGAAGCTTTCTTT,CASSSTGEAYTEAFF
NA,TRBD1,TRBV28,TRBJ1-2,TGTGCCAGCAGTTTAGGGGACAGCTTTGGTATAATGAATGGCTACACCTTC,CASSLGDSFGIMNGYTF
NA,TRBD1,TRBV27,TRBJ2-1,TGTGCCAGCGGGACCCGGGACAGGGGGGGCAATGAGCAGTTCTTC,CASGTRDRGGNEQFF
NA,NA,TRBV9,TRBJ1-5,TGTGCCAGCAGCGTAGAGGGGAATAGCAATCAGCCCCAGCATTTT,CASSVEGNSNQPQHF
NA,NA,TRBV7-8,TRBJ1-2,TGTGCCAGCAGCTTTGGTACAGGGCCGGGCTATGGCTACACCTTC,CASSFGTGPGYGYTF
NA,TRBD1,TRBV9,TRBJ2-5,TGTGCCAGCAGCGTGGGGGACAGGGTGGGAGAGACCCAGTACTTC,CASSVGDRVGETQYF
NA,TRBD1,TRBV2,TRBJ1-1,TGTGCCAGCACCTTAACAGGGGCCATGAACACTGAAGCTTTCTTT,CASTLTGAMNTEAFF
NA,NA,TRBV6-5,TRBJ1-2,TGTGCCACACGAACAGGAATCTGGACCGATCGAGGCTACACCTTC,CATRTGIWTDRGYTF
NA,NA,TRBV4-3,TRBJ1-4,TGCGCCAGCAGCCAAGGATCGGGGGGGGATGAAAAACTGTTTTTT,CASSQGSGGDEKLFF
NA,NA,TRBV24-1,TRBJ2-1,TGTGCCACCAGCAGGAGGAATGAGCAGTTCTTC,CATSRRNEQFF
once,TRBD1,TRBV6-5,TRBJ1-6,TGTGCCAGCCAGGGACAGTATAATTCACCCCTCCACTTT,CASQGQYNSPLHF
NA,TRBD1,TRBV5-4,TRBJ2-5,TGTGCCAGCAGCCATAAACAGGGGGCGGGAGAGACCCAGTACTTC,CASSHKQGAGETQYF
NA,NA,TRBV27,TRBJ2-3,TGTGCCAGCAGTTCGCGGCGCGTGTCCTCTAGCACAGATACGCAGTATTTT,CASSSRRVSSSTDTQYF
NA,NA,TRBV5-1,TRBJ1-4,TGCGCCAGCAGCTTGGCTGGCAGTACTAATGAAAAACTGTTTTTT,CASSLAGSTNEKLFF
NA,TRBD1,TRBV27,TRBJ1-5,TGTGCCAGCAGTTTAGGGACAGGGAACCAGCCCCAGCATTTT,CASSLGTGNQPQHF
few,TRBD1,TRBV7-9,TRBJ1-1,TGTGCCAGCAGCCGTTCAGGGGGGACAGGCGAAGCTTTCTTT,CASSRSGGTGEAFF
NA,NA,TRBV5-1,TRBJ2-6,TGCGCCAGCAGCTTTAGCTCTGGGGCCAACGTCCTGACTTTC,CASSFSSGANVLTF
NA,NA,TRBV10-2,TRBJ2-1,TGCGCCAGCAGTGTCGGGGAATACAATGAGCAGTTCTTC,CASSVGEYNEQFF
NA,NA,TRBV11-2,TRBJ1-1,TGTGCCAGCAGCTACGGGACAACGGTTCGGTTATTCGACACTGAAGCTTTCTTT,CASSYGTTVRLFDTEAFF
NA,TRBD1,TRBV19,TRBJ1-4,TGTGCCAGTAGTATTGCAGGGGGAGAAAAACTGTTTTTT,CASSIAGGEKLFF
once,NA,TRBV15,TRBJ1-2,TGTGCCACCAGCATGGGAGGGGTTGGCTACACCTTC,CATSMGGVGYTF
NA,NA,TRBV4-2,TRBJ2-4,TGTGCCAGCAGCCAAGATCTTTATTCGGGAAACATTCAGTACTTC,CASSQDLYSGNIQYF
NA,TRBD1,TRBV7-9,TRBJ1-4,TGTGCCAGCAGCTTGGGACAGGCTTCAACTAATGAAAAACTGTTTTTT,CASSLGQASTNEKLFF
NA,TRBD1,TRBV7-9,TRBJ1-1,TGTGCCAGCAGCCAAAGACAGGGGGCTGAAGCTTTCTTT,CASSQRQGAEAFF
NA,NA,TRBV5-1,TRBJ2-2,TGCGCCAGCAGCCCCAGACAAGACGCCGGGGAGCTGTTTTTT,CASSPRQDAGELFF
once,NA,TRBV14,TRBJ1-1,TGTGCCAGCAGCCAAGGCAGGGCCGGGGCTTTCTTT,CASSQGRAGAFF
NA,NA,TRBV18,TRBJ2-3,TGTGCCAGCTCACCACCGTACGGTACTAGCACAGATACGCAGTATTTT,CASSPPYGTSTDTQYF
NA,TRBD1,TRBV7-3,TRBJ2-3,TGTGCCAGCAGCTCACAGGGGCGAGGGGGCACAGATACGCAGTATTTT,CASSSQGRGGTDTQYF
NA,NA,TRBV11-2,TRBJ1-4,TGTGCCAGCGGTAAAACTCAGGGAACTAATGAAAAACTGTTTTTT,CASGKTQGTNEKLFF
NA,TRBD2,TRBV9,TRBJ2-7,TGTGCCAGCAGCGTCGGGAGGGTAAACGAGCAGTACTTC,CASSVGRVNEQYF
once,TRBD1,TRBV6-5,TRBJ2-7,TGTGCCAGCAGTTTCCGGACAGGGGCCTCCTACGAGCAGTACTTC,CASSFRTGASYEQYF
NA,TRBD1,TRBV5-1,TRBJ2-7,TGCGCCAGCAGTTATGACAGGGGCGGACCCTACGAGCAGTACTTC,CASSYDRGGPYEQYF
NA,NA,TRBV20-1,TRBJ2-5,TGCAGTGCTAGTAGCGGACAAGAGACCCAGTACTTC,CSASSGQETQYF
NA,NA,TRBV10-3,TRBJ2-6,TGTGCCATCAGGGAGGGGGCCTCTGGGGCCAACGTCCTGACTTTC,CAIREGASGANVLTF
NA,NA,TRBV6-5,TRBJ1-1,TGTGCCAGCGGCGGCCAGGGGAGCACTGAAGCTTTCTTT,CASGGQGSTEAFF
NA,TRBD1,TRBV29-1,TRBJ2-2,TGCAGCTCGAAGGACAGGTTCACCGGGGAGCTGTTTTTT,CSSKDRFTGELFF
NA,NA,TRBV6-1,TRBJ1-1,TGTGCCAGCAGTGAATGGGCTGGAAACACTGAAGCTTTCTTT,CASSEWAGNTEAFF
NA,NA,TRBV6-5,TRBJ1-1,TGTGCCAGCAGTTATATGGAAGGAGAGAACACTGAAGCTTTCTTT,CASSYMEGENTEAFF
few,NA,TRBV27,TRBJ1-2,TGTGCCAGCAATCCATCCGGAGGGGGGGGCTATGGCTACACCTTC,CASNPSGGGGYGYTF
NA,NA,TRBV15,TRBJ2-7,TGTGCCACCAGCAGCCAAGAGACCTACGAGCAGTACTTC,CATSSQETYEQYF
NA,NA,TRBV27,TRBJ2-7,TGTGCCAGCAGTTTAAGAGACACCTCCTACGAGCAGTACTTC,CASSLRDTSYEQYF